The T cell receptor (beta chain) described here comes from a study of shared T cell receptors in the human thymus. This clone was counted between two and nine times. Clones were read by immunoSEQ multiplex PCR, and TCRdb kept only the in-frame ones, dropping some. The sample lists hundreds of thousands of clones, roughly 88% seen once, with 0.008% to 0.011% in the top ten. Another study also made use of these data, one on human thymus T cells. This second study notes: In corrective heart surgery, resections were taken, and these provided the thymus tissue. It looked as if thymic and blood repertoires used V and J genes in a biased way. Related research reported highly overlapping thymic repertoires among unrelated individuals.

The clonotype originates from a girl under three years old with a congenital heart defect. Sequencing was done on a sample of thymocytes.

The CDR3 spells CASSLGGTGNTIYF. CDR3 nucleotide sequence: TGTGCCAGCAGCCTTGGAGGGACTGGAAACACCATATATTTT. The V gene is TRBV7-2, the J gene TRBJ1-3; unclear D gene. CDR1 SGHTA and CDR2 FQGNSA come from the germline V gene. V shed 5 bases and J shed 2 bases, with 10 bases lying between them. The CDR3 has 14 residues.